This TCR beta chain was found in a study of T cells expressing NK-cell markers. The CDR3 loop spans 18 amino acids. Germline V gene sequence: CDR1 SGHRS, CDR2 YFSETQ. TCRdb reanalyzed the 5' RACE reads and collapses them to one entry per CDR3 protein, without DNA. This sample's clone table lists over 120,000 distinct CDR3 sequences. The TCR sequence derives from a man between 18 and 35 years old in good health. The chain combines TRBV5-1 with TRBJ2-2. Material: blood T cells: a sorted CD56 or NKG2C T cell subset, CD4+ or CD8+ T cells, or bulk PBMC T cells (not recorded which). The CDR3 loop is CASSIGREATWNTGELFF.